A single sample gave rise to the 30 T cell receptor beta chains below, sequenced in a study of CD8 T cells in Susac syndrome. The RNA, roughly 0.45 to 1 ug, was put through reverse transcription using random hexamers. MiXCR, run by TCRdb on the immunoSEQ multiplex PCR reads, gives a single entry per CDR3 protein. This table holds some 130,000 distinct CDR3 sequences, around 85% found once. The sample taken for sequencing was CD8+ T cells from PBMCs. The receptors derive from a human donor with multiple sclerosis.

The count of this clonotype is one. Here the CDR3 DNA reads TGTGCCAGCAGAGGCGCAGGGTCTGGCTCCTACGAGCAGTACGTC. This sequence encodes CASRGAGSGSYEQYV. This chain links TRBV5-5 with TRBJ2-7; tentative D call: TRBD1 (5 bases). CDR1 and CDR2 from the germline V gene are SGHKS and YYEKEE (reference sequence). The CDR3 runs to 15 residues. Deletions cut 5 bases from V and 0 bases from J, with 15 bases between.

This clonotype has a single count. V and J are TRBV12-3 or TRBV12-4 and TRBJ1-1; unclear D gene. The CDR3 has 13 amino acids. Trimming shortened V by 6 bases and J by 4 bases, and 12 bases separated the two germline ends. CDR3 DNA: TGTGCCAGCAGCAAGGGAGGTGCCACTGAAGCTTTCTTT. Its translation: CASSKGGATEAFF.

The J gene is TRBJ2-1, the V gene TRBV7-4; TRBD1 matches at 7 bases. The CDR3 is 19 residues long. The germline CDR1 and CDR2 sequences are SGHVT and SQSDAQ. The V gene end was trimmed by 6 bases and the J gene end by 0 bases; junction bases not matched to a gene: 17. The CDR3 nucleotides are TGTGCCAGCAGGGCGACGTCAAGGGACAGCAAAGTCTCCTACAATGAGCAGTTCTTC. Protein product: CASRATSRDSKVSYNEQFF.

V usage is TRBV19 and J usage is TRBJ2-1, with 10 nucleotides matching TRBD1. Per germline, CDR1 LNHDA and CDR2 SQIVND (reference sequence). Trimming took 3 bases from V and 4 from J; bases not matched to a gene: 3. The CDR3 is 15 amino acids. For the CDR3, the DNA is TGTGCCAGTAGTATGGGACAGGGGTGGTACAATGAGCAGTTCTTC. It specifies CASSMGQGWYNEQFF.

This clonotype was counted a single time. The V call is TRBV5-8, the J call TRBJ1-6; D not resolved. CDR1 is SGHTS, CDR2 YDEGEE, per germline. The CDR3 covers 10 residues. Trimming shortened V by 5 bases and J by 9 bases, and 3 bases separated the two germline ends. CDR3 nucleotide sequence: TGTGCCAGCAGGGGTTCACCCCTCCACTTT. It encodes CASRGSPLHF. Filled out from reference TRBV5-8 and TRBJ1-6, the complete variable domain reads EAGVTQSPTHLIKTRGQQATLRCSPISGHTSVYWYQQALGLGLQFLLWYDEGEERNRGNFPPRFSGRQFPNYSSELNVNALELEDSALYLCASRGSPLHFGNGTRLTVT.

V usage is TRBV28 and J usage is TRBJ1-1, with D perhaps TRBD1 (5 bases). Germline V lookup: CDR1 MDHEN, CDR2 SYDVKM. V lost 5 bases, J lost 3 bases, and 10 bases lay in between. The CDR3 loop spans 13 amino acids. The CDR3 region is CASSETGDTEAFF. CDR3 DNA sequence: TGTGCCAGCAGTGAGACGGGGGACACTGAAGCTTTCTTT.

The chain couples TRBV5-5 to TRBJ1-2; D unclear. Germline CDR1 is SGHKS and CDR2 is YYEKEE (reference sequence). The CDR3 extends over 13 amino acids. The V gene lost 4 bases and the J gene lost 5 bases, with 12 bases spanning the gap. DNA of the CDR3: TGTGCCAGCAGCGATATTATGGATTATGGCTACACCTTC. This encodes CASSDIMDYGYTF.

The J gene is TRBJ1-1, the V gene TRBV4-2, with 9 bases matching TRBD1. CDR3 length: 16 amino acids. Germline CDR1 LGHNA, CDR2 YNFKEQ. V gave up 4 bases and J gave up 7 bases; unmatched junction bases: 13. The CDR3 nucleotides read TGTGCCAGCAGCCCAGGGGGGGGACAGGGAGGGAGTGAAGCTTTCTTT. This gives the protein CASSPGGGQGGSEAFF.

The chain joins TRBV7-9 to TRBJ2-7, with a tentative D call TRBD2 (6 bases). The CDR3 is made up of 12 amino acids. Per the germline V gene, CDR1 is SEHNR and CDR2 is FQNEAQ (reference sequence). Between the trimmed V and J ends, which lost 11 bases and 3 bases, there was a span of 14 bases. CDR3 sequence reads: CAAQGRYYEQYV. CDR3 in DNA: TGTGCCGCACAAGGGAGGTACTACGAGCAGTACGTC.

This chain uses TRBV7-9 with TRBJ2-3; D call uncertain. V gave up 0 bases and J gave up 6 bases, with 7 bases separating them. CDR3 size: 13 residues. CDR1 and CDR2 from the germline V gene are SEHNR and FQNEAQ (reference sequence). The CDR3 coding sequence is TGTGCCAGCAGCTTAGCTGTTTTTGATACGCAGTATTTT. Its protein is CASSLAVFDTQYF. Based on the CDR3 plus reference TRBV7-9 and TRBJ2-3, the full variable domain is DTGVSQNPRHKITKRGQNVTFRCDPISEHNRLYWYRQTLGQGPEFLTYFQNEAQLEKSRLLSDRFSAERPKGSFSTLEIQRTEQGDSAMYLCASSLAVFDTQYFGPGTRLTVL.

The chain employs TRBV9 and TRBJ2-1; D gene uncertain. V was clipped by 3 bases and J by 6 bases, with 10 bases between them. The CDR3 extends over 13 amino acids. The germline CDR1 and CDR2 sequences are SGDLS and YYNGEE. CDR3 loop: CASSGTPINEQFF. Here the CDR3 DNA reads TGTGCCAGCAGCGGGACCCCCATCAATGAGCAGTTCTTC.

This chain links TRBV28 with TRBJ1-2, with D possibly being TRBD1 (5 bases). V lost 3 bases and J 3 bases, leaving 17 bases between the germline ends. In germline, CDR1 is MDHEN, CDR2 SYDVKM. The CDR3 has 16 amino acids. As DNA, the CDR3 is TGTGCCAGCAGTTTTCCTGAATGGGGGACCCACTATGGCTACACCTTC. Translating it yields CASSFPEWGTHYGYTF.

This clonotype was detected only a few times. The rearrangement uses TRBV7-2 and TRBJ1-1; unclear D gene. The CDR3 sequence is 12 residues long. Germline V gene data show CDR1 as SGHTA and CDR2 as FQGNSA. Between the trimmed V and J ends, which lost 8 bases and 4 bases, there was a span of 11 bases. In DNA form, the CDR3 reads TGTGCCAGCCTTGGACTGTCCACTGAAGCTTTCTTT. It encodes CASLGLSTEAFF.

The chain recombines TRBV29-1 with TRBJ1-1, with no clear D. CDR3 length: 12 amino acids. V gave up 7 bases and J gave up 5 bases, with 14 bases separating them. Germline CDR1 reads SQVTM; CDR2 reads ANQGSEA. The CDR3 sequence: CSAGDTETEAFF. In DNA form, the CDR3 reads TGCAGCGCTGGAGACACCGAGACTGAAGCTTTCTTT. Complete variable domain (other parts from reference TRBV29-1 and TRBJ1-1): SAVISQKPSRDICQRGTSLTIQCQVDSQVTMMFWYRQQPGQSLTLIATANQGSEATYESGFVIDKFPISRPNLTFSTLTVSNMSPEDSSIYLCSAGDTETEAFFGQGTRLTVV.

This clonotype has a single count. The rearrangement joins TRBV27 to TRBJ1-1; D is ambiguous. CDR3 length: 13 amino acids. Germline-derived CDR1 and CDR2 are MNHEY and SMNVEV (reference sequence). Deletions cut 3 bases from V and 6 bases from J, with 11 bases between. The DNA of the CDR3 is TGTGCCAGCAGTTTCGGCCAGCTACCTGAAGCTTTCTTT. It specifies CASSFGQLPEAFF.

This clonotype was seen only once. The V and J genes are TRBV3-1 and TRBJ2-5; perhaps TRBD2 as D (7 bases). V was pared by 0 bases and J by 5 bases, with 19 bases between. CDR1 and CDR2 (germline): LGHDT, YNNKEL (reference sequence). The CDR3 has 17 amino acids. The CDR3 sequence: CASSQDIPGGFGETQYF. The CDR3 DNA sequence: TGTGCCAGCAGCCAAGATATTCCGGGGGGCTTCGGTGAGACCCAGTACTTC.

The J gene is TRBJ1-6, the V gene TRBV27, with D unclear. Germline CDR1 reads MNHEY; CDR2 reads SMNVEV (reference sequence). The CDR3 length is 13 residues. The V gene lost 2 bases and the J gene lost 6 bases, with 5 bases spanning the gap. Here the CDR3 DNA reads TGTGCCAGCAGTTTACAGAGTAATTCACCCCTCCACTTT. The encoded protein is CASSLQSNSPLHF.

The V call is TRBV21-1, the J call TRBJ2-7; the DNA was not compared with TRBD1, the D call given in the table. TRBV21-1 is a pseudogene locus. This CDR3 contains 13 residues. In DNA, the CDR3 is TGTGCCAGCGGACAGGGTCCCTCTTACGAGCAGTACGTC. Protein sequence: CASGQGPSYEQYV.

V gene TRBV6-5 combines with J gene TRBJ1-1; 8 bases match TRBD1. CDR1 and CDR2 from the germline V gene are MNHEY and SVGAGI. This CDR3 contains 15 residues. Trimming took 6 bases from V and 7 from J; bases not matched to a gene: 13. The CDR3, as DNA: TGTGCCAGCAGCTACGCACCGACAGGGGTGAATGAAGCTTTCTTT. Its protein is CASSYAPTGVNEAFF.

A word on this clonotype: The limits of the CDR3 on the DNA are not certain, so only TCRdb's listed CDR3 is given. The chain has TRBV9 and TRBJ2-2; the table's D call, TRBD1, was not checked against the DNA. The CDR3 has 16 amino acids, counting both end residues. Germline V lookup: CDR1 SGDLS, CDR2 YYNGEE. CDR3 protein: CASSVGDREGPGSCFF.

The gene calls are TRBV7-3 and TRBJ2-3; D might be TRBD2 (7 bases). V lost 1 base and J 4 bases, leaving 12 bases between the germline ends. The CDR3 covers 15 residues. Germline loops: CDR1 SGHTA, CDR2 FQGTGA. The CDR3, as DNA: TGTGCCAGCAGCTTAATCGGGGGGCTGGCAGATACGCAGTATTTT. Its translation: CASSLIGGLADTQYF.

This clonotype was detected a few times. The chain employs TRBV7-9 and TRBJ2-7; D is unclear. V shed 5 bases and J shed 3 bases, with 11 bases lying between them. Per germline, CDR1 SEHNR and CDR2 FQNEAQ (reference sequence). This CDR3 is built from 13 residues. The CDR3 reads CASSDGSDYEQYV. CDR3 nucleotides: TGTGCCAGCAGCGATGGGTCGGACTACGAGCAGTACGTC.

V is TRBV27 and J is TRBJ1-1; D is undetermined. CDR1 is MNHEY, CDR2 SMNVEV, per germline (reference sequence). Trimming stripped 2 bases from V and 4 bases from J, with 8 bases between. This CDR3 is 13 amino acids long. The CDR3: CASSLGPTTEAFF. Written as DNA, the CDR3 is TGTGCCAGCAGTTTAGGACCGACCACTGAAGCTTTCTTT.

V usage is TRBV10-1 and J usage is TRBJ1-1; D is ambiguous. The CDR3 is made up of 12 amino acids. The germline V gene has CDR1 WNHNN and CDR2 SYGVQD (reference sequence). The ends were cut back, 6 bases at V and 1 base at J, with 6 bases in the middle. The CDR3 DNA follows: TGCGCCAGCAGGGAGGGGAACACTGAAGCTTTCTTT. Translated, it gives CASREGNTEAFF.

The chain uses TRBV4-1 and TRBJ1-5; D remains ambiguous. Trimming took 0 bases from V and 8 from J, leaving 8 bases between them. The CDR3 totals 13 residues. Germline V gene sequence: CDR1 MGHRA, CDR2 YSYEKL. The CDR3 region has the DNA TGCGCCAGCAGCCAAGATTCCGAAGAGCCCCAGCATTTT. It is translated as CASSQDSEEPQHF.

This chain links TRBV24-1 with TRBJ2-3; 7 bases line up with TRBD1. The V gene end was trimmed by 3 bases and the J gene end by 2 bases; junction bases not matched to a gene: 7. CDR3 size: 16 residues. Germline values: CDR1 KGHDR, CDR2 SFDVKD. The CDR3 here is CATSDGRGPLTDTQYF. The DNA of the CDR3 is TGTGCCACCAGTGATGGAAGGGGGCCCCTCACAGATACGCAGTATTTT.

The CDR3 DNA sequence: TGTGCCAGCAGTCCGATTGACGGTATCGAGTACTTC. It specifies CASSPIDGIEYF. The chain joins TRBV28 to TRBJ2-7; D is unresolved. V was shortened by 5 bases and J by 11 bases, with 16 bases between the two germline ends. Looked up from germline, CDR1 is MDHEN and CDR2 is SYDVKM. CDR3 length: 12 amino acids.

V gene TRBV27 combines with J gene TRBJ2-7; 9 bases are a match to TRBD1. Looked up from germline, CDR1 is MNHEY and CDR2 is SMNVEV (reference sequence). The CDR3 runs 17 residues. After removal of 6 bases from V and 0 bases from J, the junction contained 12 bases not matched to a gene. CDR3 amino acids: CASSRDRVNSPSYEQYF. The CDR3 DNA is TGTGCCAGCAGCCGGGACAGGGTCAATTCCCCCTCCTACGAGCAGTACTTC.

CDR3 sequence: CASSQERGGEKLFF. The CDR3 nucleotides are TGCGCCAGCAGCCAAGAGCGGGGGGGGGAAAAACTGTTTTTT. The rearrangement joins TRBV4-1 to TRBJ1-4, with D possibly matching TRBD1 (5 bases). Germline V gene data show CDR1 as MGHRA and CDR2 as YSYEKL. The ends were cut back, 0 bases at V and 8 bases at J, with 10 bases in the middle. This CDR3 comprises 14 residues.

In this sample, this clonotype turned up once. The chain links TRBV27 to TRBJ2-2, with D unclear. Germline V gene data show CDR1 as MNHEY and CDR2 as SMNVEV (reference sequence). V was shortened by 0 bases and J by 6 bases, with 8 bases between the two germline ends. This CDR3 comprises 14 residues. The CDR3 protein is CASSLSADPGELFF. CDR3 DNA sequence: TGTGCCAGCAGTTTATCCGCTGACCCCGGGGAGCTGTTTTTT.